Listed here are 7 T cell receptor beta chains from one sample, sequenced in a study of long-term antiretroviral therapy in people with HIV. Survey-level resolution applied to immunoSEQ assay v3.0. Repertoires were generated with immunoSEQ multiplex PCR, while TCRdb's copy carries only in-frame clones and drops some. The sample includes nearly 50,000 clones, around 84% of them seen just once. This material consisted of unsorted PBMCs, taken 0.8 years after starting antiretroviral therapy. The receptor source for this set is a woman between 18 and 29 years old with HIV.

This chain links TRBV27 with TRBJ2-1; TRBD2 might be the D (6 bases). CDR1 is MNHEY and CDR2 is SMNVEV in the germline V gene (reference sequence). The CDR3 consists of 15 residues. V was clipped by 8 bases and J by 4 bases, with 18 bases between them. The CDR3 loop reads CASLLRARGYNEQFF. The DNA for the CDR3 is TGTGCCAGCCTACTACGGGCGCGGGGATACAATGAGCAGTTCTTC.

The chain links TRBV11-2 to TRBJ2-7; weak D call: TRBD1 (6 bases). Germline V gives CDR1 SGHAT, CDR2 FQNNGV. This CDR3 comprises 13 residues. Trimming took 9 bases from V and 2 from J, leaving 14 bases between them. This CDR3 reads CASWPGHPYEQYF. CDR3 bases: TGTGCCAGTTGGCCGGGACATCCCTACGAGCAGTACTTC. Drawing the rest from reference TRBV11-2 and TRBJ2-7, the complete variable domain is EAGVAQSPRYKIIEKRQSVAFWCNPISGHATLYWYQQILGQGPKLLIQFQNNGVVDDSQLPKDRFSAERLKGVDSTLKIQPAKLEDSAVYLCASWPGHPYEQYFGPGTRLTVT.

This chain connects TRBV9 to TRBJ2-4; TRBD1 matches at 9 bases. Trimming at V came to 4 bases and at J to 5 bases, leaving 10 bases not matched to a gene. Germline-derived CDR1 and CDR2 are SGDLS and YYNGEE. The CDR3 contains 16 residues. The CDR3 region is CASSPRPGQGENIQYF. In nucleotides, the CDR3 is TGTGCCAGCAGCCCGCGCCCGGGACAGGGTGAAAACATTCAGTACTTC.

This clone was seen more than once but under ten times. V and J are TRBV7-2 and TRBJ1-1; no clear D gene. Trimming removed 5 bases at V and 0 bases at J, with 10 bases between. Germline CDR1 SGHTA, CDR2 FQGNSA. This CDR3 region has 14 residues. The CDR3 spells CASSAGVMNTEAFF. The CDR3 DNA follows: TGTGCCAGCAGCGCGGGAGTAATGAACACTGAAGCTTTCTTT. Supplemented by reference TRBV7-2 and TRBJ1-1, the full variable domain reads GAGVSQSPSNKVTEKGKDVELRCDPISGHTALYWYRQSLGQGLEFLIYFQGNSAPDKSGLPSDRFSAERTGGSVSTLTIQRTQQEDSAVYLCASSAGVMNTEAFFGQGTRLTVV.

V gene TRBV27 combines with J gene TRBJ2-7, with D possibly being TRBD1 (5 bases). The ends were cut back, 2 bases at V and 0 bases at J, with 8 bases in the middle. CDR3 length: 14 residues. Germline values: CDR1 MNHEY, CDR2 SMNVEV (reference sequence). The DNA of the CDR3 is TGTGCCAGCAGTTTAGGCAGGGTCTCCTACGAGCAGTACTTC. As protein: CASSLGRVSYEQYF.

The chain joins TRBV9 to TRBJ2-7, with TRBD1 identical over 7 bases. Trimming removed 4 bases from V and 3 bases from J; junction bases left unmatched: 4. The CDR3 is made up of 13 amino acids. Germline CDR1 is SGDLS and CDR2 is YYNGEE. CDR3 sequence: CASSPRGRYEQYF. In DNA form, the CDR3 reads TGTGCCAGCAGCCCGAGGGGGCGCTACGAGCAGTACTTC.

The chain uses TRBV6-4 and TRBJ2-2, with D unclear. Trimming took 3 bases from V and 6 from J, leaving 11 bases between them. Germline V gene sequence: CDR1 MRHNA, CDR2 SNTAGT. This CDR3 has 14 residues. This CDR3 is CASSEVSQSGELFF. The DNA of the CDR3 is TGTGCCAGCAGTGAGGTCAGCCAATCCGGGGAGCTGTTTTTT.